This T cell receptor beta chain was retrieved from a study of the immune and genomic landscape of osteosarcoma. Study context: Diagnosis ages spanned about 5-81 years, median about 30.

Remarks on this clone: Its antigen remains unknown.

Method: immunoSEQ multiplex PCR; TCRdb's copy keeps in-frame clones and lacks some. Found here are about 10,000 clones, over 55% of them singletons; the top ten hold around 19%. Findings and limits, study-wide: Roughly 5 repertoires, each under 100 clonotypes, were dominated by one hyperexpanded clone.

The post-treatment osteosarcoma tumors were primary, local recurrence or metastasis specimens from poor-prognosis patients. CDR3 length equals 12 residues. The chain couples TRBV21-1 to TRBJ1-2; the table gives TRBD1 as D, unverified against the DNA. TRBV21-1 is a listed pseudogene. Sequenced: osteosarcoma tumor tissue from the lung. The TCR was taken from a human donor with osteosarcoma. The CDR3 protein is CASSKGARGYTF. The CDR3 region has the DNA TGTGCCAGCAGCAAAGGTGCCAGGGGCTACACCTTC.